The entry below describes one TCR beta chain. Clones were sequenced by immunoSEQ multiplex PCR, and TCRdb holds only the in-frame ones, with some missing. The sample includes tens of thousands of clones, roughly 84% of them seen just once. The data were taken from a study of cytomegalovirus exposure and HLA in healthy donors. Study context: A later analysis reported the roughly 120 validation repertoires used the same platform as the approximately 670 first-cohort repertoires.

The V segment lost 3 bases and the J segment 5 bases; nucleotides outside the gene matches: 3. CDR3 length: 14 residues. Germline V gene data show CDR1 as LNHDA and CDR2 as SQIVND (reference sequence). This receptor was obtained from a woman in her late teens or twenties in good health and CMV-seropositive. Sequencing input: PBMCs. V gene TRBV19 combines with J gene TRBJ1-4, with TRBD1 matching over 7 bases. CDR3 sequence reads: CASSINRGNEKLFF. The DNA of the CDR3 is TGTGCCAGTAGTATTAACAGGGGAAATGAAAAACTGTTTTTT.